These T cell receptor beta chains were read from a single sample in a study of tumor-infiltrating lymphocytes in localized non-small cell lung cancer. Some clones are missing from TCRdb's copy, which holds only in-frame ones; the method was immunoSEQ multiplex PCR. The data show about 6,000 clones, approximately 82% seen once. The sample consisted of lung tumor tissue. The receptor source for this set is a human donor with non-small cell lung cancer. Each CDR3 is given without its conserved first and last residue.

v_call	cdr3_aa
TRBV29-1	SSGFGGGPYNEQF
TRBV5-1	ASSLRGLAGADTQY
TRBV5-1	ASSLGGQGAYEQY
TRBV13	ASSLGELRLSGNTIY
TRBV5-1	ASSRTGPPPQH
TRBV7-2	ASSLWGGGPSSYNEQF
TRBV27	ASSLGQSYEQY
TRBV10-3	AITETGQGYEQY
TRBV7-6	ASSLRGGSPLH
TRBV19	ASSDRGNTEAF
TRBV5-6	ASSLVGQGGYYGYT
TRBV5-1	ASSLAQGEEKLF
TRBV19	ASSPGQGGYGYT
TRBV19	ASSLGQFSYEQY
TRBV28	ASSTPWTGGLGGYT
TRBV7-9	ASSLGRNTEAF
TRBV7-2	ASSQQGASGELF
TRBV16	ASSLDRVYGYT
TRBV4-3	ASSQGLAGGDEQF
TRBV9	ASSVAGLDKNIQY
TRBV5-8	ASWSRGNYEQY
TRBV28	ASSWQHSGTYEQY
TRBV27	ASSPRGGVQETQY
TRBV6-5	ASSYSVGGGNEKLF
TRBV2	ASRKDSQNQAF
TRBV28	ASTKGGGKVETQY
TRBV19	ASSSQGSAEAF
TRBV5-8	ASSLSSTQY
TRBV6-6	ASKGQNSPLH
TRBV21-1	ASSKEQGRNTIY
TRBV10-3	AISVALLERGYT
TRBV23-1	ASSGRQGGFLGRLYGYT
TRBV20-1	SASRSNEQF
TRBV12-5	ASGLALPQN
TRBV6-6	ASGGTGANYGYT
TRBV30	AWSSRAGNSPLH
TRBV7-8	ASSQAGTGAYEQY
TRBV11-3	ASTLAGGRDEQY
TRBV5-1	ASSLAGRLNEQF
TRBV4-3	ASSQDWGWTEAF
TRBV15	AVRGKGNEKLF
TRBV4-3	ASSQRKGVDEQF